This record looks at one T cell receptor (beta chain) sequence and its context. Its antigen is unknown. Profiled with immunoSEQ multiplex PCR; TCRdb holds only in-frame clones, not every one. Among 80,000 to 95,000 clones listed, 75% to 95% were seen once. The V gene's germline CDR1 is MNHEY and CDR2 SMNVEV (reference sequence). CDR3 size: 14 residues. V was shortened by 3 bases and J by 2 bases, with 10 bases between the two germline ends. The data stem from a study of graft-versus-host responses after intestinal transplantation. About the research overall: Multivisceral, liver-intestinal, or isolated intestinal transplants were received by the recipients. All recipients were given anti-thymocyte globulin induction, and tacrolimus and steroids were then administered for about three years.

Study-level findings and limits: Present in recipient marrow, GvH clones included some that appeared first in ileum or blood. Early declines in HvG clones that occurred post-transplant were associated with peak circulating GvH clone levels.

The chain recombines TRBV27 with TRBJ1-1; D is unresolved. The clonotype was recovered from a human donor who received an intestinal transplant. Sequences were derived from unstimulated CD8+ T cells sorted from spleen or lymph node cells, sampled before intestinal transplant. The CDR3 is CASSLVAANTEAFF. CDR3 DNA: TGTGCCAGCAGTTTGGTAGCGGCTAACACTGAAGCTTTCTTT.